Presented here are 11 T cell receptor beta chains from one specimen sequenced in a study of CD8 T cells in Susac syndrome. RNA was extracted with the RNeasy kit, and a quantity of roughly 0.45 to 1 ug was reverse transcribed using random hexamers. TCRdb reanalysed the immunoSEQ multiplex PCR reads using MiXCR and keeps one entry per CDR3 protein. The sample lists 400,000 or so distinct CDR3 sequences, approximately 85% occurring once. The sample was CD8+ T cells from PBMCs. Every receptor here comes from a human donor with multiple sclerosis.

The chain is built from TRBV20-1 and TRBJ2-7, with D possibly matching TRBD2 (6 bases). The V and J ends lost 3 bases and 0 bases respectively, with 9 bases between them. Germline V CDR1 and CDR2: DFQATT, SNEGSKA (reference sequence). The length of the CDR3 is 13 residues. CDR3 DNA: TGCAGTGCTAGGGACGGGAGCTCCTACGAGCAGTACTTC. It codes for CSARDGSSYEQYF.

The chain joins TRBV7-9 to TRBJ1-5; D remains unclear. V lost 4 bases and J 5 bases, leaving 12 bases between the germline ends. Germline assignment: CDR1 SEHNR and CDR2 FQNEAQ (reference sequence). The CDR3 runs 14 residues. The CDR3 protein is CASSSAQGDQPQHF. CDR3 DNA sequence: TGTGCCAGCAGCTCCGCCCAAGGAGATCAGCCCCAGCATTTT.

The chain couples TRBV28 to TRBJ2-1, with 8 positions matching TRBD2. Trimming took 5 bases from V and 7 from J; bases not matched to a gene: 10. The CDR3 has 15 amino acids. CDR1 and CDR2 (germline): MDHEN, SYDVKM. The CDR3 nucleotides read TGTGCCAGCAGTCTAGAGACTAGCGAGAAGAATGAGCAGTTCTTC. Translating it yields CASSLETSEKNEQFF.

The chain uses TRBV19 and TRBJ1-2, with D maybe TRBD1 (5 bases). V was shortened by 6 bases and J by 3 bases, with 17 bases between the two germline ends. The CDR3 consists of 15 residues. Per the germline V gene, CDR1 is LNHDA and CDR2 is SQIVND (reference sequence). The CDR3 nucleotides read TGTGCCAGTAGGGAAGTGCAGGGTGTCCACTATGGCTACACCTTC. It yields the protein CASREVQGVHYGYTF.

The rearrangement uses TRBV28 and TRBJ2-7; 8 bases agree with TRBD1. After removal of 3 bases from V and 2 bases from J, the junction contained 21 bases not matched to a gene. CDR3 length: 20 amino acids. Per the germline V gene, CDR1 is MDHEN and CDR2 is SYDVKM. The CDR3 region has the DNA TGTGCCAGCAGTTTGGCGGCTTTTCGGCAGGGGGCGAAGTTACCCTACGAGCAGTACTTC. Its translation: CASSLAAFRQGAKLPYEQYF.

This chain links TRBV4-1 with TRBJ2-5; 13 nucleotides align to TRBD2. Looked up from germline, CDR1 is MGHRA and CDR2 is YSYEKL. The CDR3 sequence is 18 residues long. V shed 1 base, J shed 2 bases, and the junction held 7 bases outside the gene matches. The CDR3 DNA follows: TGCGCCAGCAGCCAAGCCCTCGGACTAGCGGGAGAACAAGAGACCCAGTACTTC. Protein product: CASSQALGLAGEQETQYF.

The rearrangement uses TRBV5-6 and TRBJ2-7, with TRBD2 as a possible D gene (6 bases). The CDR3 runs 16 residues. Germline assignment: CDR1 SGHDT and CDR2 YYEEEE. The ends were cut back, 0 bases at V and 3 bases at J, with 16 bases in the middle. This chain's CDR3 is CASSLVYRGSYYEQYF. The CDR3 nucleotides read TGTGCCAGCAGCTTGGTATATCGGGGGAGCTACTACGAGCAGTACTTC.

The J gene is TRBJ1-1, the V gene TRBV5-1, with TRBD1 identical over 7 bases. In germline, CDR1 is SGHRS, CDR2 YFSETQ. Trimming at V came to 5 bases and at J to 5 bases, leaving 9 bases not matched to a gene. The CDR3 loop spans 14 amino acids. CDR3 protein: CASSEGAGRTEAFF. CDR3 in DNA: TGCGCCAGCAGTGAGGGGGCCGGGAGGACTGAAGCTTTCTTT.

The chain couples TRBV25-1 to TRBJ1-1, with no clear D. Germline V gene data show CDR1 as MGHDK and CDR2 as SYGVNS. V was shortened by 4 bases and J by 1 base, with 13 bases between the two germline ends. The CDR3 runs 15 residues. CDR3 in DNA: TGTGCCAGCAGTGGCCCTTTGCGCGAGAACACTGAAGCTTTCTTT. This translates into CASSGPLRENTEAFF.

The V gene is TRBV4-1, the J gene TRBJ1-4, with 8 bases aligning to TRBD1. CDR1 is MGHRA, CDR2 YSYEKL, per germline. The CDR3 runs to 15 residues. J was trimmed by 6 bases and V by 5 bases; bases with no gene match: 8. CDR3 protein: CASSAGQGGDEKLFF. CDR3 DNA: TGCGCCAGCAGCGCCGGACAGGGAGGGGATGAAAAACTGTTTTTT.

Turning to this clonotype: Relative to the germline gene, one junction end is altered; a read error may explain this. This sequence joins TRBV27 and TRBJ2-1, with D perhaps being TRBD1 or TRBD2 (5 bases each). The CDR3 consists of 14 residues. Germline V CDR1 and CDR2: MNHEY, SMNVEV (reference sequence). CDR3 residues: CASSNSGTRNGQFF. The DNA for the CDR3 is TGTGCCAGCAGTAACTCCGGGACGCGCAATGGGCAGTTCTTC.